Listed below are T cell receptor beta chains from one sample, sequenced in a study of T cells in Graves' hyperthyroidism and ophthalmopathy. TCRdb redid the calling of the multiplex PCR reads with MiXCR, one entry per CDR3 protein. The profile covers 300,000 to 350,000 distinct CDR3 sequences, with about 20% appearing a single time and 45% to 55% taken by the ten largest. Sequenced input: blood. The receptor source for this set is a woman between 45 and 65 years old with Graves' hyperthyroidism. Both conserved end residues are part of each CDR3. The D gene is left open where the match is weak. Not every row has a clone size; where given, it reads once, few, many or a size class.

d_call	j_call	clone_size	v_call	cdr3_nt	cdr3_aa
TRBD2	TRBJ2-1	many	TRBV12-3/TRBV12-4	TGTGCCAGCAGACCAGCGGGGGGGCGGGATGAGCAGTTCTTC	CASRPAGGRDEQFF
-	TRBJ2-4	few	TRBV5-5	TGTGCCAGCAGCCCCAGGGGGGGGGTTCCCCAAAACATTCAGTACTTC	CASSPRGGVPQNIQYF
TRBD2	TRBJ2-7	few	TRBV6-1	TGTGCCAGCAGATCCTCGGCGGGAGGGCTAGAGCAGTACTTC	CASRSSAGGLEQYF
TRBD1	TRBJ2-7	-	TRBV7-6	TGTGCCAGCAGCTTCGGGACAGGGTTAACATACGAGCAGTACTTC	CASSFGTGLTYEQYF
TRBD2	TRBJ2-7	many	TRBV12-3/TRBV12-4	TGTGCCAGCAGTCGGGGACTAGCGGGAGAAAGTTCCTACGAGCAGTACTTC	CASSRGLAGESSYEQYF
-	TRBJ1-2	many	TRBV7-8	TGTGCCAGCAGCTTGGGGAGGGCTAACTATGGCTACACCTTC	CASSLGRANYGYTF
TRBD1	TRBJ1-1	many	TRBV2	TGTGCCAGCAGTGAAGGACAGGGGGCTTGGAACACTGAAGCTTTCTTT	CASSEGQGAWNTEAFF
-	TRBJ1-2	few	TRBV4-1	TGCGCCAGCAGCCAACTACAGGGAGGCTATGGCTACACCTTC	CASSQLQGGYGYTF
TRBD2	TRBJ2-1	few	TRBV27	TGTGCCAGCGCCCCTAGCGGGGAGTACAATGAGCAGTTCTTC	CASAPSGEYNEQFF
-	TRBJ2-3	-	TRBV5-6	TGTGCCAGCAGCTTGCGGGGCACTAGCACAGATACGCAGTATTTT	CASSLRGTSTDTQYF
-	TRBJ2-3	few	TRBV10-3	TGTGCCATCTCGGACGCCACTGGCGGGATTAGCACAGATACGCAGTATTTT	CAISDATGGISTDTQYF
-	TRBJ2-1	many	TRBV20-1	TGCAGTGCTAGAGATGGTAGCGTCCAAACCAATGAGCAGTTCTTC	CSARDGSVQTNEQFF